One and the same sample provided the 31 T cell receptor beta chains below, sequenced in a study of somatic mutations in cytotoxic T cells in rheumatoid arthritis. Repertoires were generated with immunoSEQ multiplex PCR, while TCRdb's copy carries only in-frame clones and drops some. The sample lists some 17,000 clones; 70% to 85% were seen once. Material for sequencing was CD8+ T cells sorted from blood. These receptors all come from an adult with rheumatoid arthritis.

This chain joins TRBV5-6 and TRBJ2-3; D is ambiguous. Trimming removed 1 base at V and 7 bases at J, with 7 bases between. The germline gives CDR1 SGHDT, CDR2 YYEEEE. The CDR3 covers 12 residues. The CDR3 region is CASSLLQNTQYF. The CDR3, as DNA: TGTGCCAGCAGCTTGCTACAGAATACGCAGTATTTT.

The V and J genes are TRBV4-1 and TRBJ2-7; D ambiguous. Trimming took 0 bases from V and 4 from J, leaving 7 bases between them. This CDR3 comprises 13 residues. The germline CDR1 and CDR2 sequences are MGHRA and YSYEKL. The DNA of the CDR3 is TGCGCCAGCAGCCAAGATTTAGGTTACGAGCAGTACTTC. Translation gives CASSQDLGYEQYF.

This clone was seen more than once but under ten times. The chain recombines TRBV27 with TRBJ1-5; D is uncertain. The V end lost 3 bases, the J end lost 2 bases, and 5 bases lay between the germline ends. Germline-derived CDR1 and CDR2 are MNHEY and SMNVEV (reference sequence). The CDR3 has 13 amino acids. CDR3 sequence reads: CASSFGGNQPQHF. Written as DNA, the CDR3 is TGTGCCAGCAGTTTCGGGGGCAATCAGCCCCAGCATTTT.

The V and J genes are TRBV4-1 and TRBJ2-7; a weak D match, TRBD1 (5 bases). The V gene's germline CDR1 is MGHRA and CDR2 YSYEKL. The CDR3 loop spans 17 amino acids. V lost 4 bases, J lost 3 bases, and 22 bases lay in between. DNA for the CDR3: TGCGCCAGCAGCCCCTGGGGCGGCTACCCGGCTAGCTACGAGCAGTACTTC. Its protein product is CASSPWGGYPASYEQYF.

The CDR3 loop reads CASSLDSYNGYTF. The CDR3 DNA sequence: TGTGCCAGCAGCTTGGACAGTTATAATGGCTACACCTTC. The chain is built from TRBV5-5 and TRBJ1-2; no reliable D call. The germline V and J ends were trimmed by 0 bases and 6 bases, with 9 bases remaining between them. Germline values: CDR1 SGHKS, CDR2 YYEKEE (reference sequence). The CDR3 is 13 residues long.

The rearrangement uses TRBV19 and TRBJ2-1; 9 bases match TRBD1. V lost 9 bases to trimming and J lost 8 bases; unmatched junction nucleotides: 5. The CDR3 spans 12 residues. Germline V gene lookup returns CDR1 LNHDA and CDR2 SQIVND (reference sequence). The CDR3 coding sequence is TGTGCCAGCCAACAGGGGGCCCATGAGCAGTTCTTC. Protein product: CASQQGAHEQFF. Combining the CDR3 with reference TRBV19 and TRBJ2-1 gives the whole variable domain DGGITQSPKYLFRKEGQNVTLSCEQNLNHDAMYWYRQDPGQGLRLIYYSQIVNDFQKGDIAEGYSVSREKKESFPLTVTSAQKNPTAFYLCASQQGAHEQFFGPGTRLTVL.

A remark on this clone: At one of its ends the junction is not consistent with the germline gene, which may arise from a read error. V and J are TRBV7-9 and TRBJ2-1; TRBD1 aligns across 9 bases. This CDR3 is built from 15 residues. Germline V gene sequence: CDR1 SEHNR, CDR2 FQNEAQ (reference sequence). CDR3 region: CASSMPGQGYNEQFF. The CDR3 nucleotides read TGTGCTAGCAGCATGCCGGGACAGGGTTACAATGAGCAGTTCTTC. The full variable domain, rest sourced from reference TRBV7-9 and TRBJ2-1, is DTGVSQNPRHKITKRGQNVTFRCDPISEHNRLYWYRQTLGQGPEFLTYFQNEAQLEKSRLLSDRFSAERPKGSFSTLEIQRTEQGDSAMYLCASSMPGQGYNEQFFGPGTRLTVL.

J is TRBJ1-1 and V is TRBV29-1; D unclear. The V gene's germline CDR1 is SQVTM and CDR2 ANQGSEA. The CDR3 is 11 amino acids. Trimming removed 3 bases from V and 13 bases from J, with 15 bases in between. CDR3 protein: CSVDKGREGFF. The CDR3 DNA reads TGCAGCGTTGATAAAGGGAGGGAGGGTTTCTTT. Based on the CDR3 plus reference TRBV29-1 and TRBJ1-1, the full variable domain is SAVISQKPSRDICQRGTSLTIQCQVDSQVTMMFWYRQQPGQSLTLIATANQGSEATYESGFVIDKFPISRPNLTFSTLTVSNMSPEDSSIYLCSVDKGREGFFGQGTRLTVV.

The chain links TRBV7-6 to TRBJ2-7; TRBD1 matches at 9 bases. The length of the CDR3 is 17 residues. Germline assignment: CDR1 SGHVS and CDR2 FNYEAQ. V lost 5 bases to trimming and J lost 7 bases; unmatched junction nucleotides: 18. The CDR3 sequence: CASSENPDRGPLKEQYF. The CDR3 nucleotides are TGTGCCAGCAGCGAAAACCCGGACAGGGGACCCCTCAAGGAGCAGTACTTC.

This clone was seen once. The rearrangement uses TRBV5-1 and TRBJ2-1, with a possible D match to TRBD1 (6 bases). Germline values: CDR1 SGHRS, CDR2 YFSETQ. Between the trimmed V and J ends, which lost 6 bases and 6 bases, there was a span of 13 bases. The CDR3 is made up of 13 amino acids. This CDR3 is CASTGQRINEQFF. DNA for the CDR3: TGCGCCAGCACTGGACAGCGAATCAATGAGCAGTTCTTC. Drawing the rest from reference TRBV5-1 and TRBJ2-1, the complete variable domain is KAGVTQTPRYLIKTRGQQVTLSCSPISGHRSVSWYQQTPGQGLQFLFEYFSETQRNKGNFPGRFSGRQFSNSRSEMNVSTLELGDSALYLCASTGQRINEQFFGPGTRLTVL.

The genes are TRBV11-2 and TRBJ2-1; D is undetermined. The V and J ends lost 2 bases and 7 bases respectively, with 12 bases between them. Germline V gene data show CDR1 as SGHAT and CDR2 as FQNNGV. This CDR3 region has 14 residues. CDR3 bases: TGTGCCAGCAGCTTAATTGCCGATTGGAATGAGCAGTTCTTC. Protein product: CASSLIADWNEQFF. Full variable domain (outside the CDR3, taken from reference TRBV11-2 and TRBJ2-1): EAGVAQSPRYKIIEKRQSVAFWCNPISGHATLYWYQQILGQGPKLLIQFQNNGVVDDSQLPKDRFSAERLKGVDSTLKIQPAKLEDSAVYLCASSLIADWNEQFFGPGTRLTVL.

This chain uses TRBV14 with TRBJ2-1; D is ambiguous. V was pared by 0 bases and J by 0 bases, with 9 bases between. This CDR3 spans 16 amino acids. Looked up from germline, CDR1 is SGHDN and CDR2 is FVKESK. CDR3 in DNA: TGTGCCAGCAGCCAAGAAGCGTTTGTCTCCTACAATGAGCAGTTCTTC. Amino acids: CASSQEAFVSYNEQFF.

The chain joins TRBV29-1 to TRBJ1-1, with no clear D. The length of the CDR3 is 12 residues. Germline V gives CDR1 SQVTM, CDR2 ANQGSEA. The ends were cut back, 7 bases at V and 1 base at J, with 10 bases in the middle. This chain's CDR3 is CSAGVPNTEAFF. CDR3 nucleotide sequence: TGCAGCGCCGGGGTCCCGAACACTGAAGCTTTCTTT. The full variable domain, in which reference TRBV29-1 and TRBJ1-1 provide the parts outside the CDR3, is SAVISQKPSRDICQRGTSLTIQCQVDSQVTMMFWYRQQPGQSLTLIATANQGSEATYESGFVIDKFPISRPNLTFSTLTVSNMSPEDSSIYLCSAGVPNTEAFFGQGTRLTVV.

There are a few counts of this clone. The chain combines TRBV5-1 with TRBJ1-1, with D unresolved. V lost 4 bases, J lost 1 base, and 8 bases lay in between. The CDR3 runs to 13 residues. Looked up from germline, CDR1 is SGHRS and CDR2 is YFSETQ. The CDR3 nucleotides read TGCGCCAGCAGCCCGGACGGGAACACTGAAGCTTTCTTT. Protein: CASSPDGNTEAFF.

This chain uses TRBV27 with TRBJ2-3; the match to TRBD1 covers 7 bases. The CDR3 extends over 16 amino acids. The J segment lost 0 bases and the V segment lost 4 bases, leaving 7 bases of the junction unmatched. Germline V lookup: CDR1 MNHEY, CDR2 SMNVEV (reference sequence). The CDR3 sequence is CASSSMGQISTDTQYF. The CDR3, as DNA: TGTGCCAGCAGTTCAATGGGACAGATTAGCACAGATACGCAGTATTTT.

This clone was recorded only once. This chain links TRBV10-3 with TRBJ1-1, with D possibly being TRBD1 (5 bases). The CDR3 is 18 amino acids. V was pared by 10 bases and J by 1 base, with 28 bases between. CDR1 and CDR2 from the germline V gene are ENHRY and SYGVKD. In nucleotides, the CDR3 is TGTGCCACCGGGAGGGGTTTGGAAGAAAATCCCGAGAACACTGAAGCTTTCTTT. Protein sequence: CATGRGLEENPENTEAFF.

The chain has TRBV11-3 and TRBJ2-1; no definite D call. The CDR3 consists of 12 residues. The V end lost 5 bases, the J end lost 8 bases, and 10 bases lay between the germline ends. Per the germline V gene, CDR1 is SGHNT and CDR2 is YENEEA. Here the CDR3 DNA reads TGTGCCAGCAGCCCCCCCAGCCATGAGCAGTTCTTC. Its protein product is CASSPPSHEQFF.

This clone was observed a single time. J is TRBJ1-3 and V is TRBV7-9; D gene ambiguous. CDR1 and CDR2 from the germline V gene are SEHNR and FQNEAQ (reference sequence). V shed 4 bases and J shed 0 bases, with 10 bases lying between them. CDR3 size: 15 residues. CDR3 amino acids: CASSSGLISGNTIYF. The DNA of the CDR3 is TGTGCCAGCAGCTCTGGACTGATCTCTGGAAACACCATATATTTT.

The V call is TRBV4-1, the J call TRBJ2-5; D is possibly TRBD2 (5 bases). The germline CDR1 and CDR2 sequences are MGHRA and YSYEKL. Between the trimmed V and J ends, which lost 5 bases and 1 base, there was a span of 8 bases. CDR3 length equals 13 residues. The CDR3 protein is CASSFAGQETQYF. The CDR3 DNA reads as TGCGCCAGCAGCTTTGCGGGCCAAGAGACCCAGTACTTC.

The chain links TRBV2 to TRBJ1-1, with a possible D match to TRBD1 (5 bases). V shed 6 bases and J shed 1 base, with 9 bases lying between them. The CDR3 spans 13 residues. Germline V gene lookup returns CDR1 SNHLY and CDR2 FYNNEI. The CDR3 region has the DNA TGTGCCAGCAGCGCCGGGGCGAACACTGAAGCTTTCTTT. Its translation is CASSAGANTEAFF.

This chain connects TRBV6-5 to TRBJ2-3; TRBD2 agrees at 7 bases. This CDR3 contains 15 residues. V lost 6 bases and J lost 1; bases outside the gene matches: 7. CDR1 is MNHEY, CDR2 SVGAGI, per germline. The CDR3 DNA follows: TGTGCCAGCAGACCGACGGGGGGTGGCACAGATACGCAGTATTTT. Translating gives CASRPTGGGTDTQYF.

The rearrangement links TRBV7-2 to TRBJ2-7, with 11 bases matching TRBD2. V shed 5 bases and J 1 base; nucleotides not matched to a gene: 4. There are 15 residues in the CDR3. CDR1 SGHTA and CDR2 FQGNSA come from the germline V gene. The CDR3 is CASSPRTSGSYEQYF. CDR3 coding DNA: TGTGCCAGCAGCCCTAGGACTAGCGGGTCCTACGAGCAGTACTTC.

The rearrangement joins TRBV4-1 to TRBJ1-2; the D gene is possibly TRBD1 (5 bases). The CDR3 is made up of 15 amino acids. Trimming cost V 5 bases and J 3 bases, with 16 bases left between them. Per the germline V gene, CDR1 is MGHRA and CDR2 is YSYEKL. CDR3 nucleotides: TGCGCCAGCAGCACCCACCGACAGTCCGACTATGGCTACACCTTC. Residues: CASSTHRQSDYGYTF.

The V and J genes are TRBV12-5 and TRBJ2-2, with D possibly matching TRBD2 (6 bases). The CDR3 has 14 residues. Germline loops: CDR1 LGHNT, CDR2 FRNRAP. Trimming removed 1 base from V and 8 bases from J, with 11 bases in between. The CDR3 DNA follows: TGTGCTAGTGGTTTGGGCCAGGGAGGAGGGGAGCTGTTTTTT. Translated, it gives CASGLGQGGGELFF.

V usage is TRBV5-1 and J usage is TRBJ2-7; D gene uncertain. Germline CDR1 reads SGHRS; CDR2 reads YFSETQ. The CDR3 spans 11 residues. V was trimmed by 3 bases and J by 3 bases, leaving 4 bases between them. Here the CDR3 reads CASSSGYEQYF. In DNA form, the CDR3 reads TGCGCCAGCAGCTCCGGCTACGAGCAGTACTTC.

A remark on this clone: The junction departs from germline at one end; a sequencing error may be responsible. The rearrangement uses TRBV19 and TRBJ1-2; the D gene is possibly TRBD1 (6 bases). This CDR3 has 13 residues. In germline, CDR1 is LNHDA, CDR2 SQIVND (reference sequence). CDR3 DNA sequence: TGTGCCAGTACTATATCAGGGGACTATGGCTACACCTTC. Encoded protein: CASTISGDYGYTF.

This clone was picked up a small number of times. The rearrangement joins TRBV27 to TRBJ2-7; possible D gene TRBD2, 6 bases. This CDR3 is 14 amino acids long. Per the germline V gene, CDR1 is MNHEY and CDR2 is SMNVEV (reference sequence). Between the trimmed V and J ends, which lost 5 bases and 3 bases, there was a span of 14 bases. The CDR3: CASSPALAGYEQYF. CDR3 nucleotides: TGTGCCAGCAGTCCTGCACTAGCTGGCTACGAGCAGTACTTC.

The V call is TRBV19, the J call TRBJ1-2; D is uncertain. CDR3 size: 10 residues. The germline V gene encodes CDR1 LNHDA and CDR2 SQIVND (reference sequence). V lost 10 bases and J 5 bases, leaving 8 bases between the germline ends. The chain's CDR3 is CATRGYGYTF. The CDR3, as DNA: TGTGCCACTCGAGGGTATGGCTACACCTTC.

In its sample, this clone was seen once. The chain combines TRBV25-1 with TRBJ2-2, with 7 bases lining up with TRBD1. Trimming at V came to 3 bases and at J to 1 base, leaving 5 bases not matched to a gene. The CDR3 runs to 16 residues. The germline gives CDR1 MGHDK, CDR2 SYGVNS. In nucleotides, the CDR3 is TGTGCCAGCAGTGAGACAGGGCAGGGGAACACCGGGGAGCTGTTTTTT. Residues: CASSETGQGNTGELFF.

CDR3 sequence: CAWSMGARETQYF. In nucleotides, the CDR3 is TGTGCCTGGAGCATGGGAGCCCGAGAGACCCAGTACTTC. The chain has TRBV30 and TRBJ2-5, with D possibly matching TRBD2 (5 bases). The CDR3 spans 13 residues. The ends were cut back, 3 bases at V and 4 bases at J, with 12 bases in the middle. Germline V gene data show CDR1 as GTSNPN and CDR2 as SVGIG (reference sequence).

The V call is TRBV4-1, the J call TRBJ1-3; D gene uncertain. Germline V lookup: CDR1 MGHRA, CDR2 YSYEKL. CDR3 length: 15 amino acids. The germline V and J ends were trimmed by 4 bases and 3 bases, with 13 bases remaining between them. The CDR3, as DNA: TGCGCCAGCAGCCCAACCCCGGGGAGTGGAAACACCATATATTTT. As protein: CASSPTPGSGNTIYF.